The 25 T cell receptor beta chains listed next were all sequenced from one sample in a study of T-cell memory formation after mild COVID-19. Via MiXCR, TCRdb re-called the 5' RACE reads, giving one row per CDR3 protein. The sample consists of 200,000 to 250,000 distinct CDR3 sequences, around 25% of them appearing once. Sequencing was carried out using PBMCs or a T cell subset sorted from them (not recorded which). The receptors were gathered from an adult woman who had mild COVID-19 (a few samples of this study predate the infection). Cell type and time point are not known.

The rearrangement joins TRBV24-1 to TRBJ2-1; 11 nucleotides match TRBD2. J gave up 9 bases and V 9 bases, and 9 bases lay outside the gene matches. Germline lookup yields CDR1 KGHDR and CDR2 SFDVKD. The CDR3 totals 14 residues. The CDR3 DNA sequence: TGTGCCACCGGCACTAGCGGGAGATCAGGTGAGCAGTTCTTC. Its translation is CATGTSGRSGEQFF.

CDR3 residues: CASSLAQLDRKQFF. The CDR3 nucleotides are TGTGCCAGCAGCTTAGCGCAGTTAGACCGAAAGCAGTTCTTC. The V gene is TRBV7-6, the J gene TRBJ2-1, with D unclear. The CDR3 is made up of 14 amino acids. Germline values: CDR1 SGHVS, CDR2 FNYEAQ. With 0 bases removed from V and 11 bases from J, the gap between germline ends came to 14 bases.

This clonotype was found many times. The CDR3 sequence: CASSWGQLASWAFF. Written as DNA, the CDR3 is TGTGCCAGCAGCTGGGGACAACTGGCCTCGTGGGCTTTCTTT. The chain couples TRBV5-6 to TRBJ1-1; a weak D match, TRBD1 (6 bases). CDR3 length equals 14 residues. The germline V gene has CDR1 SGHDT and CDR2 YYEEEE. Trimming took 3 bases from V and 11 from J, leaving 20 bases between them.

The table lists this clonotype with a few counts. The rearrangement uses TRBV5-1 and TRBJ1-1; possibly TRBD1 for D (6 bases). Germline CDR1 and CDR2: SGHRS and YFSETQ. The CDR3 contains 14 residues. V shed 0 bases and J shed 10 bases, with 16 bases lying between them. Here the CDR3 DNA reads TGCGCCAGCAGCTTGGGACAGGTTGAATCCGGAGCTTTCTTT. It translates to CASSLGQVESGAFF.

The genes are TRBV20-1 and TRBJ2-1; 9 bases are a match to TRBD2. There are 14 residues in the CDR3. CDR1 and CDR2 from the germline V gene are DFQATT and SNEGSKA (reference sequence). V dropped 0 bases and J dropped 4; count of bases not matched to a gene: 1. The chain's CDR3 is CSARDLAGYNEQFF. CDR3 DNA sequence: TGCAGTGCTAGAGATCTAGCGGGATACAATGAGCAGTTCTTC.

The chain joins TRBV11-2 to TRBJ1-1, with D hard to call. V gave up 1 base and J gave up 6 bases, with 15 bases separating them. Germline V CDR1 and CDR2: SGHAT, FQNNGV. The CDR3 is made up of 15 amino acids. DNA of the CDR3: TGTGCCAGCAGCTTAGCGGTGGGGTCTCTCCCTGAAGCTTTCTTT. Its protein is CASSLAVGSLPEAFF.

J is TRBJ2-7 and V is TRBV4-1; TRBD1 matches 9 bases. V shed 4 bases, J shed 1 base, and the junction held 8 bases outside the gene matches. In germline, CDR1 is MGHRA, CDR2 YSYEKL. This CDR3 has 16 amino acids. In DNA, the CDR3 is TGCGCCAGCAGCCCGCTTACCGGGACAGGGTCCTACGAGCAGTACTTC. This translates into CASSPLTGTGSYEQYF.

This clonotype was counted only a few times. For the CDR3, the DNA is TGTGCCATCAGTGAAATAGGAGTGTCCTACAATGAGCAGTTCTTC. Residues: CAISEIGVSYNEQFF. The chain has TRBV10-3 and TRBJ2-1; no definite D call. The germline V and J ends were trimmed by 3 bases and 1 base, with 10 bases remaining between them. The germline gives CDR1 ENHRY, CDR2 SYGVKD. CDR3 length: 15 amino acids.

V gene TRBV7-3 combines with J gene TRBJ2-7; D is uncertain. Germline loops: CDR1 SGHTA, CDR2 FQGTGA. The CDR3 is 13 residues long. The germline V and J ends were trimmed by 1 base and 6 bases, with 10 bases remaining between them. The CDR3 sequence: CASSLNSGAEQYF. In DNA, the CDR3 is TGTGCCAGCAGCTTAAATTCGGGCGCCGAGCAGTACTTC. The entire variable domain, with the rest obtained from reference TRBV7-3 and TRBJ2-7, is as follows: GAGVSQTPSNKVTEKGKYVELRCDPISGHTALYWYRQSLGQGPEFLIYFQGTGAADDSGLPNDRFFAVRPEGSVSTLKIQRTERGDSAVYLCASSLNSGAEQYFGPGTRLTVT.

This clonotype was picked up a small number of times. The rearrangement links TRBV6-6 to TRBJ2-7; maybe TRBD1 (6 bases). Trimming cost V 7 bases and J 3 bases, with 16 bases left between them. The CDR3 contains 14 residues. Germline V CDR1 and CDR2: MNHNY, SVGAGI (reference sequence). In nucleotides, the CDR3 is TGTGCCAGCATCGGGTCGGGACAAAACTACGAGCAGTACTTC. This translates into CASIGSGQNYEQYF.

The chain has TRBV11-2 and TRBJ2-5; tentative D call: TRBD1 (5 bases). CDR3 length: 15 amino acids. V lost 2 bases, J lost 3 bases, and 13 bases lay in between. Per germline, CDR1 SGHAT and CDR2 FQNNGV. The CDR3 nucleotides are TGTGCCAGCAGCTTATTCGACAGACCAGAAGAGACCCAGTACTTC. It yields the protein CASSLFDRPEETQYF.

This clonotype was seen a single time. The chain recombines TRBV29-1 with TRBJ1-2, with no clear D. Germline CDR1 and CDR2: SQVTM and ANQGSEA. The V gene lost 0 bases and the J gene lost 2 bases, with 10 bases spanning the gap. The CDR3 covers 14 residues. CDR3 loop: CSVEEGGINYGYTF. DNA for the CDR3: TGCAGCGTTGAAGAAGGAGGGATAAACTATGGCTACACCTTC.

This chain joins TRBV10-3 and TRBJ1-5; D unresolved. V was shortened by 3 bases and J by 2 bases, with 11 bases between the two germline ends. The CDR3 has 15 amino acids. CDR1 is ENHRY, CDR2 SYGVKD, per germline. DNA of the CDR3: TGTGCCATCAGTGAATCAGGTGTGGGCAATCAGCCCCAGCATTTT. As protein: CAISESGVGNQPQHF.

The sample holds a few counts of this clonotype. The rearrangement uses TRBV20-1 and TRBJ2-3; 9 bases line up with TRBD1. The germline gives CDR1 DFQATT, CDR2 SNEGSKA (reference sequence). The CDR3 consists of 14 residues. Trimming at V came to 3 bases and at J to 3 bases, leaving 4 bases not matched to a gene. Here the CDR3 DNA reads TGCAGTGCTAGTCGCGGGACAGGGACAGATACGCAGTATTTT. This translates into CSASRGTGTDTQYF.

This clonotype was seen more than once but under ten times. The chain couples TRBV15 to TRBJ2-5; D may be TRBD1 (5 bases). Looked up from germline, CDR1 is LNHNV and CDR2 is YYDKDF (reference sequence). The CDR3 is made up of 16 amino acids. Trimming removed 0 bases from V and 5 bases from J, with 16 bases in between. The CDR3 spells CATSRDPSYRGETQYF. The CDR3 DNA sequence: TGTGCCACCAGCAGAGATCCGAGTTATAGGGGTGAGACCCAGTACTTC. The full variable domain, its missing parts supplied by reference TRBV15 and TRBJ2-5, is DAMVIQNPRYQVTQFGKPVTLSCSQTLNHNVMYWYQQKSSQAPKLLFHYYDKDFNNEADTPDNFQSRRPNTSFCFLDIRSPGLGDTAMYLCATSRDPSYRGETQYFGPGTRLLVL.

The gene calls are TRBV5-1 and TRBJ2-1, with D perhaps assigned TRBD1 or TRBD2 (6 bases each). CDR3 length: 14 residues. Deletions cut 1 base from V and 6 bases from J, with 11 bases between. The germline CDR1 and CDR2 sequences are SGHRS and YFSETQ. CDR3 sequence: CASSLYPGANEQFF. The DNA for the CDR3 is TGCGCCAGCAGCTTGTATCCGGGGGCCAATGAGCAGTTCTTC.

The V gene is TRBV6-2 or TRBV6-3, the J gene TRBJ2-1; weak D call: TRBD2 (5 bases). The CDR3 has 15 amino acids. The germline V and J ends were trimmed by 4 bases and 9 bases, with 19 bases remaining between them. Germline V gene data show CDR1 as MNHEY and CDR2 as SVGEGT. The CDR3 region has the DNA TGTGCCAGCAGTTCGGACTTCCCCCAACCTACTGAGCAGTTCTTC. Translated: CASSSDFPQPTEQFF.

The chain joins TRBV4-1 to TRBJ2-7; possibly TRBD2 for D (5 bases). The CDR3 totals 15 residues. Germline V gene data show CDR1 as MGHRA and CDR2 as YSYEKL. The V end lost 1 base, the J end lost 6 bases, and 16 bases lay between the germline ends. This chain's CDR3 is CASSQGTWGPSEQYF. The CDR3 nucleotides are TGCGCCAGCAGCCAAGGGACTTGGGGTCCATCCGAGCAGTACTTC.

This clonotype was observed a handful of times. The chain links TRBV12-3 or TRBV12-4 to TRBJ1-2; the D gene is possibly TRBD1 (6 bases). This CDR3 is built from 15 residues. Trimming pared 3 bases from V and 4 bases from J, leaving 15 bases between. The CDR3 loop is CASSFWQGQLYGYTF. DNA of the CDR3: TGTGCCAGCAGTTTTTGGCAGGGGCAACTCTATGGCTACACCTTC.

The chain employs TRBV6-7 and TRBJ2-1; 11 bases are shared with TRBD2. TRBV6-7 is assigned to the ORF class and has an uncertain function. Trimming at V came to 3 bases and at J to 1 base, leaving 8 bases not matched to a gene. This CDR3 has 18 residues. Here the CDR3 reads CASSYGLAGMKSYNEQFF. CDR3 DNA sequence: TGTGCCAGCAGTTATGGACTAGCGGGTATGAAGTCCTACAATGAGCAGTTCTTC.

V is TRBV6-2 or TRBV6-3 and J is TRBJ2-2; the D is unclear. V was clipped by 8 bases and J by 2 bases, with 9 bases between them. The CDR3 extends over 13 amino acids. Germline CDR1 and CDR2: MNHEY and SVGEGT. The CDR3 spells CASCGGNTGELFF. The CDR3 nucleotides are TGTGCCAGCTGTGGTGGTAACACCGGGGAGCTGTTTTTT.

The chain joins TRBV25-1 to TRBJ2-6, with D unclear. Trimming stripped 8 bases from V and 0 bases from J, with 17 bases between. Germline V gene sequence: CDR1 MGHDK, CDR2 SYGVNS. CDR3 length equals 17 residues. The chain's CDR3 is CASASRSISSGANVLTF. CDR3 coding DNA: TGTGCCAGCGCGTCTAGATCAATCAGCTCTGGGGCCAACGTCCTGACTTTC.

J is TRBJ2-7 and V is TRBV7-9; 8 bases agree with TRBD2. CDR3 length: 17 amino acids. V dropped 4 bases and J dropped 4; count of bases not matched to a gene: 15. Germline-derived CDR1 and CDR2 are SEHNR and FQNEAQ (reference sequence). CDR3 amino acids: CASSSSMGSGKGYEQYF. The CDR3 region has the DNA TGTGCCAGCAGCTCGTCCATGGGTAGCGGGAAGGGTTACGAGCAGTACTTC.

The CDR3 DNA reads TGCAGTGCTAGTCTTCTGTCCGGACAGAGTTACGAGCAGTACTTC. It encodes CSASLLSGQSYEQYF. The chain carries TRBV20-1 and TRBJ2-7; D is possibly TRBD1 (6 bases). In germline, CDR1 is DFQATT, CDR2 SNEGSKA (reference sequence). This CDR3 is 15 amino acids long. V was clipped by 3 bases and J by 4 bases, with 19 bases between them.

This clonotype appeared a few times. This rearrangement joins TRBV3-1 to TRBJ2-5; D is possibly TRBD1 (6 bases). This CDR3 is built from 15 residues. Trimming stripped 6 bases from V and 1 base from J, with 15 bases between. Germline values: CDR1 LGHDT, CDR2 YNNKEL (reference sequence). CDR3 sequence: CASRPRGQLQETQYF. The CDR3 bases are TGTGCCAGCAGACCTCGCGGACAGCTCCAAGAGACCCAGTACTTC.